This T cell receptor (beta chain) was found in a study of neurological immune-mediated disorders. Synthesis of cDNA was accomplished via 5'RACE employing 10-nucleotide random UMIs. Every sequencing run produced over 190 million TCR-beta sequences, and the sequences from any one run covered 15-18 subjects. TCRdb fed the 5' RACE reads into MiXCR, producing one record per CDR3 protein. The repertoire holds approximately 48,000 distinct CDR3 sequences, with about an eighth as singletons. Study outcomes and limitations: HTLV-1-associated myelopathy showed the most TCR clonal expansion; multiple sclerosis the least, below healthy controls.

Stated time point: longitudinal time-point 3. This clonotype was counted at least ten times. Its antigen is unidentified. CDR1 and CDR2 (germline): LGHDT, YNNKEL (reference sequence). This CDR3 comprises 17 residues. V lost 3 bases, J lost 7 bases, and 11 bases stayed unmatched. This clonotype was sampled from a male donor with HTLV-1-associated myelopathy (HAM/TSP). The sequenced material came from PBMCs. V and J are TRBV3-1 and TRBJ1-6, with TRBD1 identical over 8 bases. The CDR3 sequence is CASSHSQGGMGNSPLHF. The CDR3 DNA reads TGTGCCAGCAGCCACTCACAGGGGGGGATGGGCAATTCACCCCTCCACTTT.